Sequencing of this T cell receptor (beta chain) was carried out in a study of CD8 T cells in ankylosing spondylitis (dated by TCRdb to the late 2010s). Regarding the complete study: The study set out to find disease-linked TCR variants by profiling T cell receptor beta repertoires in ankylosing spondylitis patients and healthy donors. Peripheral blood samples were taken, and synovial fluid was additionally collected from ankylosing spondylitis patients. The whole study cohort included some 100 healthy donors and around 25 ankylosing spondylitis patients. The study at large found these results: A CD8+ phenotype was shown by the disease-linked clones, which were found at relatively low frequencies in peripheral blood. Significant enrichment of the disease-linked clones was reported in matched synovial fluid samples from ankylosing spondylitis patients. A TCR beta motif of several highly homologous amino acid variants appeared characteristic of blood from ankylosing spondylitis patients. Some TCR beta motif variants had previously been reported in synovial fluid and blood of reactive arthritis patients, which suggested common disease-initiation mechanisms.

Reading from cysteine to phenylalanine, the CDR3 counts 14 amino acids. Only the CDR3 portion is preserved as DNA: 42 bases, with reading frame beginning at the first base. V drops 0 bases and J drops 5 bases, leaving 12 bases in between. The CDR1 and CDR2 encoded by the germline V gene are SGHRS and YFSETQ. These reads were obtained on an Illumina HiSeq 2500. TCR beta libraries were prepared by quantitative 5'-RACE with molecular barcodes. Per the original workflow: Disease-linked TCR variants were identified with a new computational method built on a probabilistic model of VDJ rearrangement. TCRdb reran the public reads through fastp at Q25 and MiXCR, keeping productive beta chains. Each CDR3 protein gets just one entry, which takes the most common genes and DNA from the rows behind it. TCRdb, rather than the study authors, made the V and J calls. The sample has some 100,000 distinct CDR3 sequences on record, 7.5% to 9% of them singletons. Clones ranked in the top ten supply 9.9% of the sample.

Of note for this clonotype: Its antigen is currently not known. Within one base of it there is no much larger clone, and no base qualities were kept.

This TCR was recovered from a male donor with ankylosing spondylitis or in good health (not recorded which). The sequenced material came from blood, either unsorted or a sorted T cell fraction (not recorded which). The rearranged segments are TRBV5-1 and TRBJ2-7; the D gene is not confidently resolved. At the DNA level, the sequence is TGCGCCAGCAGCTTGGCCGTAGCTTTACACGAGCAGTACTTC. Its product reads: CASSLAVALHEQYF.